These T cell receptor beta chains were read from a single sample in a study of CD8 T cells in Susac syndrome. TCRdb analysed the immunoSEQ multiplex PCR reads with MiXCR anew, one entry per CDR3 protein. Found here are about 120,000 distinct CDR3 sequences, around 95% of them singletons; the top ten hold approximately 0.22%. Sequencing used CD8+ T cells from PBMCs. The origin of the receptors is a human donor with Susac syndrome. Each CDR3 is given with its conserved first and last residue. Fields, in order: CDR3 length, clone size, V gene, D gene, J gene, CDR3 DNA, CDR3 protein. The D gene is left open where the match is weak. Where a row states a size, it is once, few, many or the class of an expanded clone; other rows omit it.

len: 12
abundance: .
v_gene: TRBV5-1
d_gene: .
j_gene: TRBJ1-1
CDR3nt: TGCGCCAGCAGCTTGGCCCGGGATGAAGCTTTCTTT
CDR3aa: CASSLARDEAFF

len: 12
abundance: .
v_gene: TRBV29-1
d_gene: .
j_gene: TRBJ1-1
CDR3nt: TGCAGCGTCACCAACAGATACACTGAAGCTTTCTTT
CDR3aa: CSVTNRYTEAFF

len: 14
abundance: .
v_gene: TRBV12-3/TRBV12-4
d_gene: .
j_gene: TRBJ1-5
CDR3nt: TGTGCCAGCAGTTTTGGGGGGGATCCCCAGCCCCAGCATTTT
CDR3aa: CASSFGGDPQPQHF

len: 14
abundance: .
v_gene: TRBV4-2
d_gene: .
j_gene: TRBJ2-5
CDR3nt: TGTGCCAGCAGCCAACGGCGGCTCCAAGAGACCCAGTACTTC
CDR3aa: CASSQRRLQETQYF

len: 14
abundance: .
v_gene: TRBV20-1
d_gene: TRBD1
j_gene: TRBJ2-7
CDR3nt: TGCAGTGCTATGTCTGGGACAGGCAACTACGAGCAGTACTTC
CDR3aa: CSAMSGTGNYEQYF

len: 11
abundance: .
v_gene: TRBV28
d_gene: .
j_gene: TRBJ1-5
CDR3nt: TGTGCCAGCACTTCCCATCAGCCCCAGCATTTT
CDR3aa: CASTSHQPQHF

len: 16
abundance: .
v_gene: TRBV2
d_gene: .
j_gene: TRBJ2-1
CDR3nt: TGTGCCAGCAGTGACCACTCTGCGGACGCCTACAATGAGCAGTTCTTC
CDR3aa: CASSDHSADAYNEQFF

len: 10
abundance: .
v_gene: TRBV29-1
d_gene: .
j_gene: TRBJ1-1
CDR3nt: TGCAGCGTTGGGGCAGGGGAAGCTTTCTTT
CDR3aa: CSVGAGEAFF

len: 16
abundance: .
v_gene: TRBV30
d_gene: TRBD2
j_gene: TRBJ2-1
CDR3nt: TGTGCCTGGAGTGTACTAGCGGGAAGATTTAACAATGAGCAGTTCTTC
CDR3aa: CAWSVLAGRFNNEQFF

len: 15
abundance: .
v_gene: TRBV20-1
d_gene: .
j_gene: TRBJ2-7
CDR3nt: TGCAGTGCTACGCCCCTCCTAGGGGAAATCAACGAGCAGTACTTC
CDR3aa: CSATPLLGEINEQYF

len: 14
abundance: .
v_gene: TRBV5-6
d_gene: TRBD1
j_gene: TRBJ1-2
CDR3nt: TGTGCCAGCAGCCCTGGGGACAGCGTGGTTGGCTACACCTTC
CDR3aa: CASSPGDSVVGYTF

len: 14
abundance: .
v_gene: TRBV20-1
d_gene: .
j_gene: TRBJ2-3
CDR3nt: TGCAGTGCCATGAGCGGCGAAGATCAGGATACGCAGTATTTT
CDR3aa: CSAMSGEDQDTQYF

len: 15
abundance: .
v_gene: TRBV4-3
d_gene: .
j_gene: TRBJ2-7
CDR3nt: TGCGCCAGCAGCCAAGATCGCGGTACCTACTACGAGCAGTACTTC
CDR3aa: CASSQDRGTYYEQYF

len: 14
abundance: .
v_gene: TRBV20-1
d_gene: .
j_gene: TRBJ2-1
CDR3nt: TGCAGTGCCAGCGACGGGGACTCCTACAATGAGCAGTTCTTC
CDR3aa: CSASDGDSYNEQFF

len: 15
abundance: .
v_gene: TRBV6-2/TRBV6-3
d_gene: TRBD2
j_gene: TRBJ2-1
CDR3nt: TGTGCCAGCAGTTTATTACTAGCGGGGGTAAATGAGCAGTTCTTC
CDR3aa: CASSLLLAGVNEQFF

len: 15
abundance: .
v_gene: TRBV5-8
d_gene: TRBD1
j_gene: TRBJ2-2
CDR3nt: TGTGCCAGCAGCCAGACAGGGTGGAGGACCGGGGAGCTGTTTTTT
CDR3aa: CASSQTGWRTGELFF

len: 14
abundance: .
v_gene: TRBV5-4
d_gene: TRBD1
j_gene: TRBJ1-1
CDR3nt: TGTGCCAGCAGCCCTGATACAGGGGGCCGCCAAGCTTTCTTT
CDR3aa: CASSPDTGGRQAFF

len: 16
abundance: .
v_gene: TRBV12-3/TRBV12-4
d_gene: .
j_gene: TRBJ2-1
CDR3nt: TGTGCCAGCAGTTCCGGACGGGAAAGCTCCTACAATGAGCAGTTCTTC
CDR3aa: CASSSGRESSYNEQFF

len: 16
abundance: .
v_gene: TRBV6-1
d_gene: .
j_gene: TRBJ1-2
CDR3nt: TGTGCCAGCACCCAAATGTCCGAGGGGCAAGGCTATGGCTACACCTTC
CDR3aa: CASTQMSEGQGYGYTF

len: 15
abundance: .
v_gene: TRBV4-3
d_gene: .
j_gene: TRBJ1-2
CDR3nt: TGCGCCAGCAGCCAAGATCGGGGGATCCTTAATGGCTACACCTTC
CDR3aa: CASSQDRGILNGYTF

len: 13
abundance: .
v_gene: TRBV7-7
d_gene: .
j_gene: TRBJ2-1
CDR3nt: TGTGCTAGCAGCTTAGGGTCTGGGGGTGAGCAGTTCTTC
CDR3aa: CASSLGSGGEQFF

len: 14
abundance: .
v_gene: TRBV14
d_gene: TRBD1
j_gene: TRBJ1-2
CDR3nt: TGTGCCAGCAGCGGCAACGCAGGGGGTCAGGGCTACACCTTC
CDR3aa: CASSGNAGGQGYTF

len: 14
abundance: .
v_gene: TRBV6-2/TRBV6-3
d_gene: .
j_gene: TRBJ2-3
CDR3nt: TGTGCCAGCAGTCCCCCCCGAGACACAGATACGCAGTATTTT
CDR3aa: CASSPPRDTDTQYF

len: 15
abundance: .
v_gene: TRBV12-3/TRBV12-4
d_gene: TRBD1
j_gene: TRBJ2-2
CDR3nt: TGTGCCAGCAGTGAGGGGACAGGGGAAACCGGGGAGCTGTTTTTT
CDR3aa: CASSEGTGETGELFF

len: 16
abundance: .
v_gene: TRBV14
d_gene: TRBD1
j_gene: TRBJ1-2
CDR3nt: TGTGCCAGCAGCCAAGATTTCAGGGGGGATTCCTATGGCTACACCTTC
CDR3aa: CASSQDFRGDSYGYTF

len: 14
abundance: .
v_gene: TRBV3-1
d_gene: .
j_gene: TRBJ2-7
CDR3nt: TGTGCCAGCAGCCGTGCAGCGGGACACGACGAGCAGTACTTC
CDR3aa: CASSRAAGHDEQYF

len: 16
abundance: .
v_gene: TRBV4-2
d_gene: .
j_gene: TRBJ1-5
CDR3nt: TGTGCCAGCAGCCAAGCGGAGAGCAATAGCAATCAGCCCCAGCATTTT
CDR3aa: CASSQAESNSNQPQHF

len: 17
abundance: .
v_gene: TRBV7-9
d_gene: .
j_gene: TRBJ2-7
CDR3nt: TGTGCCATCTCACCCCCTGATGGGGCGGACAGCTCCTACGAGCAGTACTTC
CDR3aa: CAISPPDGADSSYEQYF

len: 14
abundance: .
v_gene: TRBV27
d_gene: .
j_gene: TRBJ2-7
CDR3nt: TGTGCCAGCAGTTACCGGGGCCCAACCTACGAGCAGTACTTC
CDR3aa: CASSYRGPTYEQYF

len: 15
abundance: .
v_gene: TRBV6-5
d_gene: TRBD2
j_gene: TRBJ2-1
CDR3nt: TGTGCCAGCAGTTACTCTCGCGGGAGGGCAACGGAGCAGTTCTTC
CDR3aa: CASSYSRGRATEQFF

len: 15
abundance: .
v_gene: TRBV5-1
d_gene: TRBD1
j_gene: TRBJ2-1
CDR3nt: TGCGCCAGCAGCTTGAGGGACAGGGCCTTCGATGAGCAGTTCTTC
CDR3aa: CASSLRDRAFDEQFF

len: 16
abundance: .
v_gene: TRBV6-2/TRBV6-3
d_gene: TRBD1
j_gene: TRBJ2-1
CDR3nt: TGTGCCAGCAGTTACTGGGGAGACAGGGGGCCCTATGAGCAGTTCTTC
CDR3aa: CASSYWGDRGPYEQFF

len: 13
abundance: .
v_gene: TRBV11-3
d_gene: .
j_gene: TRBJ2-5
CDR3nt: TGTGCCAGCAGCTTAAGGGGGCAAGAGACCCAGTACTTC
CDR3aa: CASSLRGQETQYF

len: 16
abundance: once
v_gene: TRBV6-1
d_gene: .
j_gene: TRBJ2-7
CDR3nt: TGTGCCAGCAGTGAAGGGCCGACGGGAACCGGCAACGAGCAGTACTTC
CDR3aa: CASSEGPTGTGNEQYF

len: 17
abundance: .
v_gene: TRBV7-8
d_gene: .
j_gene: TRBJ2-7
CDR3nt: TGTGCCAGCAGCTTCGTGCAGGGCCAGACCGGTGCTTTGGAGCAGTACTTC
CDR3aa: CASSFVQGQTGALEQYF

len: 11
abundance: .
v_gene: TRBV10-3
d_gene: TRBD1
j_gene: TRBJ2-7
CDR3nt: TGTGCCATCAGTACAGGGGACAAGCAGTACTTC
CDR3aa: CAISTGDKQYF

len: 15
abundance: .
v_gene: TRBV5-1
d_gene: TRBD1
j_gene: TRBJ2-7
CDR3nt: TGCGCCAGCAGCGACGACAGGGGTTACCCCTACGAGCAGTACTTC
CDR3aa: CASSDDRGYPYEQYF

len: 15
abundance: .
v_gene: TRBV28
d_gene: .
j_gene: TRBJ1-5
CDR3nt: TGTGCCAGCAGTTTATTGCCTACAGGAAATCAGCCCCAGCATTTT
CDR3aa: CASSLLPTGNQPQHF

len: 15
abundance: .
v_gene: TRBV4-1
d_gene: .
j_gene: TRBJ1-1
CDR3nt: TGCGCCAGCAGCCAAGCGGGCAGGGGTGACACTGAAGCTTTCTTT
CDR3aa: CASSQAGRGDTEAFF